A single sample gave rise to the 22 T cell receptor beta chains below, sequenced in a study of blood T cell repertoires in COVID-19. The protocol was immunoSEQ multiplex PCR, while the TCRdb copy is restricted to in-frame clones and leaves out a portion. The sample shows over 200,000 clones, about 80% of them seen only once. Sequencing was carried out using peripheral blood. The receptors shown here come from a woman older than 75 with acute or convalescent COVID-19.

The chain recombines TRBV3-1 (or the pseudogene TRBV3-2) with TRBJ1-1; D possibly corresponds to TRBD1 (5 bases). The V gene's germline CDR1 is LGHDT and CDR2 YNNKEL (reference sequence). Trimming removed 7 bases at V and 1 base at J, with 13 bases between. This CDR3 is 14 amino acids long. The CDR3 DNA reads TGTGCCAGCATTGGGGGAGGAGCGAACACTGAAGCTTTCTTT. Translating gives CASIGGGANTEAFF.

Here the CDR3 DNA reads TGTGCCAGCAGGGCAGGGGAGGGTGAGCAGTTCTTC. This sequence encodes CASRAGEGEQFF. The chain joins TRBV2 to TRBJ2-1; possibly TRBD2 for D (7 bases). Germline lookup yields CDR1 SNHLY and CDR2 FYNNEI. This CDR3 is built from 12 residues. Trimming removed 6 bases at V and 9 bases at J, with 12 bases between.

This clone was seen a few times. This sample includes further DNA sequences coding for the same CDR3. CDR3 sequence (DNA): TGTGCCAGCAGTTACGGGGGGGGTCAGCCCCAGCATTTT. Translating it yields CASSYGGGQPQHF. V usage is TRBV6-5 and J usage is TRBJ1-5; possible D gene TRBD1, 5 bases. V was cut by 2 bases and J by 6 bases, with 8 bases left in between. The CDR3 is made up of 13 amino acids. Per germline, CDR1 MNHEY and CDR2 SVGAGI.

This clone appeared once. This chain uses TRBV7-2 with TRBJ1-5, with D unclear. Deletions cut 2 bases from V and 7 bases from J, with 9 bases between. Germline CDR1 SGHTA, CDR2 FQGNSA. The CDR3 has 13 residues. The CDR3 sequence is CASSLRGNQPQHF. In DNA, the CDR3 is TGTGCCAGCAGCTTACGGGGTAACCAGCCCCAGCATTTT.

This clone has more than one count but fewer than ten. The rearrangement joins TRBV19 to TRBJ1-2; D remains unclear. CDR1 is LNHDA and CDR2 is SQIVND in the germline V gene (reference sequence). The CDR3 runs to 15 residues. Trimming left V 6 bases short and J 0 bases short, with 14 bases between. CDR3: CASRETGITNYGYTF. Written as DNA, the CDR3 is TGTGCCAGTAGGGAGACCGGGATAACTAACTATGGCTACACCTTC.

A few counts support this clone. V gene TRBV9 combines with J gene TRBJ1-1; D is unresolved. CDR3 length: 15 residues. V was clipped by 0 bases and J by 5 bases, with 14 bases between them. Per germline, CDR1 SGDLS and CDR2 YYNGEE. The CDR3: CASSVDGTERTEAFF. CDR3 bases: TGTGCCAGCAGCGTAGATGGCACTGAGAGGACTGAAGCTTTCTTT.

This chain connects TRBV25-1 to TRBJ1-2; D might be TRBD1 (5 bases). The germline V and J ends were trimmed by 5 bases and 0 bases, with 16 bases remaining between them. This CDR3 has 16 amino acids. Germline V CDR1 and CDR2: MGHDK, SYGVNS. The CDR3 region is CASSPSGDLTNYGYTF. The CDR3 DNA reads TGTGCCAGCAGTCCCTCGGGGGACCTAACTAACTATGGCTACACCTTC.

This clone appeared a few times. Other DNA variants within this sample encode the same CDR3. The J gene is TRBJ2-7, the V gene TRBV5-1, with a possible D match to TRBD1 (6 bases). The germline V gene encodes CDR1 SGHRS and CDR2 YFSETQ. There are 13 residues in the CDR3. Trimming stripped 6 bases from V and 0 bases from J, with 10 bases between. CDR3 sequence: CASTRDISYEQYF. CDR3 nucleotides: TGCGCCAGCACTCGGGACATCTCCTACGAGCAGTACTTC.

This clone appeared a few times. The chain uses TRBV6-6 and TRBJ1-4, with 9 bases matching TRBD1. The CDR3 covers 14 residues. Germline V gene sequence: CDR1 MNHNY, CDR2 SVGAGI (reference sequence). V shed 0 bases, J shed 15 bases, and the junction held 8 bases outside the gene matches. The CDR3: CASSYSTGGWRLFF. The CDR3 DNA reads as TGTGCCAGCAGTTACTCTACAGGGGGCTGGCGGTTGTTTTTT.

Worth noting for this clone: Other DNA sequences in this specimen translate into the identical CDR3. The V call is TRBV27, the J call TRBJ1-1; the D is unclear. CDR1 is MNHEY and CDR2 is SMNVEV in the germline V gene (reference sequence). The V and J ends lost 7 bases and 0 bases respectively, with 6 bases between them. The CDR3 sequence is 12 residues long. As DNA, the CDR3 is TGTGCCAGCACGGACTTGAACACTGAAGCTTTCTTT. This gives the protein CASTDLNTEAFF.

The chain carries TRBV6-5 and TRBJ2-6; no definite D call. Trimming shortened V by 4 bases and J by 8 bases, and 9 bases separated the two germline ends. In germline, CDR1 is MNHEY, CDR2 SVGAGI. The CDR3 spans 13 residues. CDR3 protein: CASSSRESNVLTF. The CDR3 DNA sequence: TGTGCCAGCAGTTCCCGAGAATCCAACGTCCTGACTTTC.

This sequence joins TRBV15 and TRBJ2-7; D may be TRBD1 (5 bases). Germline V gene lookup returns CDR1 LNHNV and CDR2 YYDKDF (reference sequence). The V and J ends lost 0 bases and 2 bases respectively, with 8 bases between them. The CDR3 length is 14 residues. CDR3 bases: TGTGCCACCAGCAGAGACAGGGTACCCTACGAGCAGTACTTC. This translates into CATSRDRVPYEQYF.

The chain is built from TRBV19 and TRBJ2-3, with a tentative D call TRBD1 (5 bases). Looked up from germline, CDR1 is LNHDA and CDR2 is SQIVND (reference sequence). The CDR3 covers 14 residues. The V gene lost 1 base and the J gene lost 0 bases, with 5 bases spanning the gap. DNA for the CDR3: TGTGCCAGTAGTATAGGACAGAGCACAGATACGCAGTATTTT. Protein: CASSIGQSTDTQYF.

The chain carries TRBV24-1 and TRBJ1-2; D unclear. V dropped 4 bases and J dropped 2 bases, with 4 bases sitting between them. Germline assignment: CDR1 KGHDR and CDR2 SFDVKD. The CDR3 loop spans 12 amino acids. As DNA, the CDR3 is TGTGCCACCAGTGACACAAACTATGGCTACACCTTC. Encoded protein: CATSDTNYGYTF.

The chain recombines TRBV7-2 with TRBJ1-2; weak D call: TRBD1 (5 bases). Germline V gene data show CDR1 as SGHTA and CDR2 as FQGNSA. With 3 bases removed from V and 2 bases from J, the gap between germline ends came to 10 bases. CDR3 length equals 14 residues. The CDR3 nucleotides read TGTGCCAGCAGCTTGGGCAGGGAAAACTATGGCTACACCTTC. It is translated as CASSLGRENYGYTF.

The V and J genes are TRBV5-4 and TRBJ1-2; 8 bases match TRBD1. This CDR3 is built from 14 residues. Unmatched junction bases numbered 6, after V lost 0 bases and J lost 8 bases. The germline gives CDR1 SGHNT, CDR2 YYREEE (reference sequence). CDR3 in amino acids: CASSLETGARGYTF. CDR3 nucleotides: TGTGCCAGCAGCTTGGAGACAGGGGCCCGGGGCTACACCTTC. The entire variable domain, with the rest obtained from reference TRBV5-4 and TRBJ1-2, is as follows: ETGVTQSPTHLIKTRGQQVTLRCSSQSGHNTVSWYQQALGQGPQFIFQYYREEENGRGNFPPRFSGLQFPNYSSELNVNALELDDSALYLCASSLETGARGYTFGSGTRLTVV.

The chain recombines TRBV10-1 with TRBJ2-5, with 10 nucleotides matching TRBD2. This CDR3 contains 17 residues. V lost 0 bases, J lost 6 bases, and 10 bases stayed unmatched. The germline V gene has CDR1 WNHNN and CDR2 SYGVQD (reference sequence). The CDR3 spells CASSESGSSGRLKTQYF. The CDR3 coding sequence is TGCGCCAGCAGTGAGTCGGGGTCTAGCGGGAGATTGAAGACCCAGTACTTC.

This chain connects TRBV19 to TRBJ2-2; weak D call: TRBD2 (5 bases). The CDR3 is made up of 14 amino acids. Trimming took off 6 bases at V and 4 bases at J, with 12 bases between the two ends. Germline V gene lookup returns CDR1 LNHDA and CDR2 SQIVND (reference sequence). The CDR3 nucleotides are TGTGCCAGTAGCGAAGGACTGATCACCGGGGAGCTGTTTTTT. Translating it yields CASSEGLITGELFF.

The CDR3 region is CASQGQGGSPLHF. CDR3 bases: TGTGCCAGCCAGGGACAGGGGGGCTCACCCCTCCACTTT. The chain combines TRBV2 with TRBJ1-6; 11 bases agree with TRBD1. The germline V gene encodes CDR1 SNHLY and CDR2 FYNNEI. CDR3 length: 13 residues. The V segment lost 8 bases and the J segment 10 bases; nucleotides outside the gene matches: 4.

V usage is TRBV12-5 and J usage is TRBJ1-4; a possible D gene is TRBD1 (5 bases). The V gene's germline CDR1 is LGHNT and CDR2 FRNRAP. The CDR3 contains 16 residues. Trimming pared 3 bases from V and 8 bases from J, leaving 19 bases between. Written as DNA, the CDR3 is TGTGCTAGTGGTTTCGGGCTTGAGCCCCGGGGGGAAAAACTGTTTTTT. Residues: CASGFGLEPRGEKLFF.

The V and J genes are TRBV6-6 and TRBJ1-1; no definite D call. The CDR3 loop spans 11 amino acids. The V end lost 2 bases, the J end lost 7 bases, and 5 bases lay between the germline ends. Germline-derived CDR1 and CDR2 are MNHNY and SVGAGI (reference sequence). The CDR3, as DNA: TGTGCCAGCAGTTACGAGGTTGAAGCTTTCTTT. It codes for CASSYEVEAFF.

The chain has TRBV9 and TRBJ2-7, with 9 nucleotides matching TRBD2. With V trimmed by 4 bases and J by 0 bases, 5 bases remained unmatched. The CDR3 runs 15 residues. Germline V gene sequence: CDR1 SGDLS, CDR2 YYNGEE. The CDR3 spells CASSILAGSSYEQYF. As DNA, the CDR3 is TGTGCCAGCAGCATCCTAGCGGGATCCTCCTACGAGCAGTACTTC.